This entry concerns a single T cell receptor (beta chain). Its antigen has not been determined. Base qualities are not recorded, but no much larger clone differs from it by a single base. Per the publication, the time point label means: week 11, during vaccination. Every vaccine dose consisted of 300 ug of a 20-mer mutant IDH1 peptide in Montanide, administered subcutaneously together with topical imiquimod. Newly diagnosed WHO grade 3 or 4 IDH1-mutant astrocytomas showing loss of nuclear ATRX were present in the donors. The samples were drawn from NOA16, a multicentre, single-arm, open-label phase I trial in Germany that tested a mutant IDH1 peptide vaccine in humans for the first time. The DNeasy Blood and Tissue Kit was used to extract genomic DNA from EDTA blood for TCRB sequencing. Per the germline V gene (reference sequence), MNHEY is the CDR1 and SMNVEV is the CDR2. Unmatched junction bases come to 13, with V trimmed by 5 bases and J by 11 bases. CDR3 length: 16 amino acids, cysteine to phenylalanine. Only CDR3 DNA remains: 48 bases, in frame from the first base.

Library preparation used the immunoSEQ multiplex PCR assay. Rearranged TCR beta chain sequences were amplified with the hsTCRB Kit following the manufacturer's protocol. TCRB libraries were sequenced on an Illumina MiSeq. For the original study's pipeline: The proprietary platform of the kit vendor was used for demultiplexing, trimming and gene mapping. The immuneACCESS repertoire file appears here via TCRdb, limited to in-frame rearrangements. These files lack a portion of the clones; in checked studies, under half of the deficit traces to unresolved V genes, and the cause of the others is not known. The DNA was the basis for D and trimming; V, J and clone size are from that table. The sample table records over 95,000 clones; 90% of these occur just once. Clones ranked in the top ten supply 0.5% to 0.65% of the sample. This record comes from a study of a mutant IDH1 vaccine in newly diagnosed glioma (dated by TCRdb to the early 2020s). With regard to the full study: Across visits V03 through V10, patients got a total of eight vaccinations, given in weeks 1, 3, 5, 7, 11, 15, 19 and 23. In the chemotherapy-containing groups, vaccination started alongside temozolomide cycles, whereas in patients who had radiotherapy alone it started 4-6 weeks after radiotherapy. Of the approximately 29 treated patients, around 62% were male and approximately 38% were female, and a mean age of roughly 41 years was recorded. Before enrollment, most patients had been given radiochemotherapy with temozolomide as standard therapy, while the rest had received either radiotherapy alone or temozolomide alone. Peripheral blood was drawn at six visits: V03 (baseline), V05, V07, V10, V12 and V13. Longitudinal TCRB deep sequencing was performed for some 25 treated patients wherever samples were available for exploratory analyses. Here is what the overall study found, with its caveats: Selection of PBMC samples for TCRB deep sequencing was based on availability. The authors stated that sample limitations prevented analyses of patient blood samples from being reproduced. Pseudoprogression appeared unrelated to alterations in the top peripheral T cell clonotypes detected by TCRB sequencing. Vaccine-induced immune responses across multiple MHC alleles were detected in 85% to 95% of patients.

This receptor was taken from a woman aged 50 to 60 with glioma. Here the sequenced sample was PBMCs, taken from a glioma patient whose treatment included an IDH1 peptide vaccine. The sequence links TRBV27 to TRBJ1-6; 9 bases in the junction line up with TRBD1. The nucleotides read TGTGCCAGCAGTCCGCCTCCCGGGACAGGGAGACCACCCCTCCACTTT. Its product reads: CASSPPPGTGRPPLHF.